This passage covers 28 T cell receptor beta chains from one sample sequenced in a study of PD-L1 blockade in urothelial cancer. Time point in this sample: peripheral blood 6 weeks after treatment start. Libraries were prepared by immunoSEQ multiplex PCR; TCRdb keeps only in-frame clonotypes and omits some of them. The sample yields 120,000 or so clones, about 82% seen once. The sequencing used PBMCs, collected around atezolizumab (anti-PD-L1) treatment. Receptor source: a man aged 45-65 years with urothelial cancer.

This chain links TRBV11-3 with TRBJ2-6; 10 bases align to TRBD1. The germline CDR1 and CDR2 sequences are SGHNT and YENEEA. The CDR3 length is 17 residues. V trimming: 5 bases; J trimming: 1 base; junction bases outside the gene matches: 5. The DNA for the CDR3 is TGTGCCAGCAGCCCCGGGACAGGGGTTTCTGGGGCCAACGTCCTGACTTTC. Translating it yields CASSPGTGVSGANVLTF.

The chain joins TRBV7-2 to TRBJ2-1, with 7 bases lining up with TRBD1. V was pared by 2 bases and J by 8 bases, with 6 bases of the junction left unmatched. CDR3 length: 14 residues. Per germline, CDR1 SGHTA and CDR2 FQGNSA. This CDR3 is CASSLMKGAHEQFF. CDR3 bases: TGTGCCAGCAGCTTAATGAAGGGGGCCCATGAGCAGTTCTTC.

This clone was observed a handful of times. The chain joins TRBV19 to TRBJ1-5; D call uncertain. V lost 7 bases to trimming and J lost 1 base, with 8 bases between them. The CDR3 has 13 residues. CDR1 LNHDA and CDR2 SQIVND come from the germline V gene (reference sequence). In DNA, the CDR3 is TGTGCCAGTAATCAGGCCAGCAATCAGCCCCAGCATTTT. Its translation is CASNQASNQPQHF.

The J gene is TRBJ1-5, the V gene TRBV28; D call uncertain. V shed 3 bases and J shed 9 bases, with 12 bases lying between them. This CDR3 contains 13 residues. The germline gives CDR1 MDHEN, CDR2 SYDVKM. CDR3 region: CASSFSSLWPQHF. The CDR3 bases are TGTGCCAGCAGTTTTTCTTCCCTATGGCCCCAGCATTTT.

This sequence joins TRBV5-1 and TRBJ2-7; 7 bases agree with TRBD1. Germline assignment: CDR1 SGHRS and CDR2 YFSETQ. The V segment lost 3 bases and the J segment 3 bases; nucleotides outside the gene matches: 3. This CDR3 has 13 residues. The CDR3 region is CASSWTGLYEQYF. The CDR3 nucleotides read TGCGCCAGCAGCTGGACAGGTCTCTACGAGCAGTACTTC.

The table lists this clone with many counts. V and J are TRBV19 and TRBJ1-4, with D unclear. Germline CDR1 LNHDA, CDR2 SQIVND (reference sequence). Trimming stripped 5 bases from V and 3 bases from J, with 4 bases between. This CDR3 is 12 amino acids long. CDR3 loop: CASSPSNEKLFF. CDR3 bases: TGTGCCAGTAGTCCTTCTAATGAAAAACTGTTTTTT.

The chain carries TRBV5-1 and TRBJ2-3, with a tentative D call TRBD1 (6 bases). This CDR3 has 15 residues. Germline CDR1 SGHRS, CDR2 YFSETQ. V was shortened by 0 bases and J by 2 bases, with 10 bases between the two germline ends. The CDR3 protein is CASSLVVGATDTQYF. As DNA, the CDR3 is TGCGCCAGCAGCTTGGTAGTGGGGGCCACAGATACGCAGTATTTT. The variable domain in full, with the rest retrieved from reference TRBV5-1 and TRBJ2-3, is KAGVTQTPRYLIKTRGQQVTLSCSPISGHRSVSWYQQTPGQGLQFLFEYFSETQRNKGNFPGRFSGRQFSNSRSEMNVSTLELGDSALYLCASSLVVGATDTQYFGPGTRLTVL.

This chain uses TRBV2 with TRBJ2-7; 10 bases are shared with TRBD2. The CDR3 spans 14 residues. Germline trimming cut 8 bases from V and 4 bases from J; bases unmatched to any gene: 8. The V gene's germline CDR1 is SNHLY and CDR2 FYNNEI. The CDR3 nucleotides are TGTGCCAGCCTTGGGGCTAGCGGGAGTTACGAGCAGTACTTC. Residues: CASLGASGSYEQYF.

V gene TRBV6-1 combines with J gene TRBJ2-1; 7 bases line up with TRBD2. The CDR3 sequence is 14 residues long. CDR1 and CDR2 (germline): MNHNS, SASEGT. V was pared by 7 bases and J by 0 bases, with 3 bases of the junction left unmatched. The CDR3 region is CASTGGSSYNEQFF. In DNA form, the CDR3 reads TGTGCCAGCACGGGCGGGAGCTCCTACAATGAGCAGTTCTTC.

V gene TRBV4-2 combines with J gene TRBJ1-3, with a weak D call TRBD1 (6 bases). Trimming removed 4 bases from V and 3 bases from J, with 10 bases in between. This CDR3 region has 14 residues. Per germline, CDR1 LGHNA and CDR2 YNFKEQ. CDR3: CASSLTGSGNTIYF. CDR3 DNA: TGTGCCAGCAGCCTTACAGGGAGTGGAAACACCATATATTTT.

The chain carries TRBV27 and TRBJ2-7; 10 positions agree with TRBD2. The CDR3 runs 15 residues. CDR1 and CDR2 (germline): MNHEY, SMNVEV (reference sequence). Trimming removed 5 bases from V and 1 base from J; junction bases left unmatched: 5. CDR3 sequence: CASSRRLAGSYEQYF. CDR3 bases: TGTGCCAGCAGTCGAAGACTAGCGGGTTCCTACGAGCAGTACTTC.

This clone was found many times. The CDR3 loop reads CASSYRWTGDNSPLHF. For the CDR3, the DNA is TGTGCCAGCAGTTACCGCTGGACAGGGGACAATTCACCCCTCCACTTT. V is TRBV6-5 and J is TRBJ1-6, with 9 bases lining up with TRBD1. The trim removed 2 bases at V and 7 bases at J, leaving 6 bases unmatched. The CDR3 consists of 16 residues. Per the germline V gene, CDR1 is MNHEY and CDR2 is SVGAGI.

The V and J genes are TRBV14 and TRBJ1-4; TRBD1 aligns across 10 bases. The ends lost 3 bases at V and 7 bases at J; junction bases unmatched: 5. This CDR3 contains 15 residues. Germline V gene lookup returns CDR1 SGHDN and CDR2 FVKESK. Written as DNA, the CDR3 is TGTGCCAGCAGCCAGGCCGGGACAGGGGTTGAAAAACTGTTTTTT. Its protein product is CASSQAGTGVEKLFF. Complete variable domain (other parts from reference TRBV14 and TRBJ1-4): EAGVTQFPSHSVIEKGQTVTLRCDPISGHDNLYWYRRVMGKEIKFLLHFVKESKQDESGMPNNRFLAERTGGTYSTLKVQPAELEDSGVYFCASSQAGTGVEKLFFGSGTQLSVL.

This clone was counted a few times. This chain links TRBV19 with TRBJ1-5; 8 bases line up with TRBD1. The CDR3 runs 17 residues. The germline V gene encodes CDR1 LNHDA and CDR2 SQIVND (reference sequence). V gave up 5 bases and J gave up 1 base; unmatched junction bases: 10. The CDR3 DNA reads as TGTGCCAGTAGTTCGACAGGGGCCCCTTTAAGCAATCAGCCCCAGCATTTT. This gives the protein CASSSTGAPLSNQPQHF.

Concerning this clone itself: One end of the junction is discordant with germline, which a read error may explain. The V and J genes are TRBV7-7 and TRBJ2-1, with D possibly TRBD2 on 5 matching bases. The CDR3 is made up of 15 amino acids. The germline V gene has CDR1 SSHAT and CDR2 FNYEAQ (reference sequence). The CDR3 DNA reads TGTGCTAGCAGCTTAGCGAGAGGGCCAAGTCATGAGCAGTTCTTC. It codes for CASSLARGPSHEQFF.

V gene TRBV9 combines with J gene TRBJ2-3, with D maybe TRBD1 (5 bases). The germline V and J ends were trimmed by 3 bases and 6 bases, with 11 bases remaining between them. This CDR3 is built from 13 residues. Germline CDR1 SGDLS, CDR2 YYNGEE. CDR3 nucleotides: TGTGCCAGCAGCGGGGTACCAGGGGATACGCAGTATTTT. It encodes CASSGVPGDTQYF.

This sequence joins TRBV29-1 and TRBJ1-5; TRBD1 is a possible D gene (5 bases). This CDR3 comprises 13 residues. The V end was cut by 6 bases, the J end by 5 bases, with 14 bases between. Germline V gene sequence: CDR1 SQVTM, CDR2 ANQGSEA. Here the CDR3 reads CSVTEYRDQPQHF. The CDR3 bases are TGCAGCGTGACAGAGTATAGGGATCAGCCCCAGCATTTT. Full variable domain (outside the CDR3, taken from reference TRBV29-1 and TRBJ1-5): SAVISQKPSRDICQRGTSLTIQCQVDSQVTMMFWYRQQPGQSLTLIATANQGSEATYESGFVIDKFPISRPNLTFSTLTVSNMSPEDSSIYLCSVTEYRDQPQHFGDGTRLSIL.

This clone was seen a handful of times. CDR3 region: CASSVGEVAGVGTQYF. The CDR3 DNA sequence: TGTGCCAGCAGCGTAGGAGAAGTGGCGGGTGTTGGGACCCAGTACTTC. The V call is TRBV9, the J call TRBJ2-5; D might be TRBD2 (5 bases). Trimming pared 0 bases from V and 7 bases from J, leaving 19 bases between. The CDR3 totals 16 residues. In germline, CDR1 is SGDLS, CDR2 YYNGEE.

The chain is built from TRBV28 and TRBJ1-6; D is unresolved. The CDR3 length is 16 residues. In germline, CDR1 is MDHEN, CDR2 SYDVKM. V shed 6 bases and J shed 10 bases, with 22 bases lying between them. CDR3 in amino acids: CASSPYWRVTGSPLHF. CDR3 nucleotides: TGTGCCAGCAGCCCCTATTGGCGGGTTACGGGGTCACCCCTCCACTTT.

The rearrangement uses TRBV20-1 and TRBJ2-7; perhaps TRBD2 as D (5 bases). The germline V gene has CDR1 DFQATT and CDR2 SNEGSKA (reference sequence). The CDR3 runs 10 residues. The V end was cut by 5 bases, the J end by 5 bases, with 7 bases between. DNA of the CDR3: TGCAGTGCTTCGCGGGACGAGCAGTACTTC. Translation gives CSASRDEQYF.

This clone has ten or more counts. V is TRBV21-1 and J is TRBJ1-5. TRBV21-1 corresponds to a pseudogene. This CDR3 is built from 16 residues. The DNA of the CDR3 is TGTGCCAGTTTCAGCCGGGGGGACTATAGCAATCAGCCCCAGCATTTT. This sequence encodes CASFSRGDYSNQPQHF.

The chain recombines TRBV5-6 with TRBJ1-2, with 7 bases identical to TRBD1. There are 15 residues in the CDR3. CDR1 is SGHDT and CDR2 is YYEEEE in the germline V gene. V shed 5 bases, J shed 4 bases, and the junction held 11 bases outside the gene matches. CDR3: CASRRTGDSIYGYTF. As DNA, the CDR3 is TGTGCCAGCAGAAGGACCGGGGACAGCATCTATGGCTACACCTTC.

The chain combines TRBV6-5 with TRBJ2-1; D may be TRBD2 (5 bases). Germline values: CDR1 MNHEY, CDR2 SVGAGI. This CDR3 is built from 16 residues. Trimming stripped 0 bases from V and 9 bases from J, with 18 bases between. CDR3 loop: CASSYSGSLAVIEQFF. The CDR3 DNA sequence: TGTGCCAGCAGTTACTCAGGGAGCCTGGCGGTTATTGAGCAGTTCTTC.

J is TRBJ2-1 and V is TRBV27; D gene ambiguous. The V end lost 3 bases, the J end lost 4 bases, and 10 bases lay between the germline ends. CDR3 length: 14 amino acids. Germline CDR1 reads MNHEY; CDR2 reads SMNVEV (reference sequence). This CDR3 is CASSFSSRYNEQFF. The CDR3, as DNA: TGTGCCAGCAGTTTTAGCAGCAGATACAATGAGCAGTTCTTC.

The gene calls are TRBV5-3 and TRBJ2-2; D may be TRBD2 (6 bases). TRBV5-3 has ORF status, its function being uncertain. Trimming removed 1 base at V and 6 bases at J, with 13 bases between. The CDR3 totals 15 residues. The CDR3, as DNA: TGTGCCAGAAGCTTGTGGATCGGGAGATCCGGGGAGCTGTTTTTT. Protein: CARSLWIGRSGELFF.

The chain carries TRBV6-5 and TRBJ2-5; 9 bases agree with TRBD1. CDR3 size: 15 residues. Germline trimming cut 7 bases from V and 7 bases from J; bases unmatched to any gene: 13. Per the germline V gene, CDR1 is MNHEY and CDR2 is SVGAGI. The CDR3 coding sequence is TGTGCCAGCAAACCCTACCGGGACAGGGTTTCGACCCAGTACTTC. Protein sequence: CASKPYRDRVSTQYF.

This clone was observed once. This chain connects TRBV19 to TRBJ1-1; the match to TRBD1 covers 7 bases. CDR1 and CDR2 from the germline V gene are LNHDA and SQIVND (reference sequence). The CDR3 extends over 15 amino acids. V lost 4 bases, J lost 4 bases, and 9 bases stayed unmatched. The CDR3 reads CASSKQTGLGTEAFF. The CDR3 nucleotides read TGTGCCAGTAGTAAACAGACAGGGCTGGGCACTGAAGCTTTCTTT.

The genes are TRBV5-1 and TRBJ1-2; TRBD1 matches at 8 bases. Germline-derived CDR1 and CDR2 are SGHRS and YFSETQ. V was clipped by 4 bases and J by 6 bases; unmatched bases: 11. This CDR3 region has 15 residues. In DNA form, the CDR3 reads TGCGCCAGCAGCCCGGACAGGGCTATATGGAATGGCTACACCTTC. This sequence encodes CASSPDRAIWNGYTF.